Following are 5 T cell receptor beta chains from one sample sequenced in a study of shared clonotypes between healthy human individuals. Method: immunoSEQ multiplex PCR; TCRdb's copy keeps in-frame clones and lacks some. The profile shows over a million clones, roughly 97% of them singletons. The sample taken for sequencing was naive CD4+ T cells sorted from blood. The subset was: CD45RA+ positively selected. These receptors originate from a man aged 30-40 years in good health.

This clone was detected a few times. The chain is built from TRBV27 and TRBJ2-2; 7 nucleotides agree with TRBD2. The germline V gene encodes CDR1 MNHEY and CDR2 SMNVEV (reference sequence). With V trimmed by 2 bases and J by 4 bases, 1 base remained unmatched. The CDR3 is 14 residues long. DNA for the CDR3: TGTGCCAGCAGTTTAGGGAGGGCCACCGGGGAGCTGTTTTTT. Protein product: CASSLGRATGELFF.

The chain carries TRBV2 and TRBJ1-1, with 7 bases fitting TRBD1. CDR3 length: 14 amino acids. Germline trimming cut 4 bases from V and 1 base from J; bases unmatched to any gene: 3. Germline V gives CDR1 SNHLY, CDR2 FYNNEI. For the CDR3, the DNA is TGTGCCAGCAGTGTTAACAGGGGGAACACTGAAGCTTTCTTT. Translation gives CASSVNRGNTEAFF. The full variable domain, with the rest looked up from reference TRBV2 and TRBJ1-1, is EPEVTQTPSHQVTQMGQEVILRCVPISNHLYFYWYRQILGQKVEFLVSFYNNEISEKSEIFDDQFSVERPDGSNFTLKIRSTKLEDSAMYFCASSVNRGNTEAFFGQGTRLTVV.

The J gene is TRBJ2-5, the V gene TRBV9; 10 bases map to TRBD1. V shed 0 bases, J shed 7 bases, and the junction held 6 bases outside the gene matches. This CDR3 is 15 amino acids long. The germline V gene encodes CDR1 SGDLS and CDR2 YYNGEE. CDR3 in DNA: TGTGCCAGCAGCGTAGAGGGACAGGGGCGAGGGACCCAGTACTTC. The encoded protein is CASSVEGQGRGTQYF.

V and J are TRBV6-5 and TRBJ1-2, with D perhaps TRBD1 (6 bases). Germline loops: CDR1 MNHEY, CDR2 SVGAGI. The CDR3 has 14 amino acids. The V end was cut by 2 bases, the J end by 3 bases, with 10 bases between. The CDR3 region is CASSYGGTYYGYTF. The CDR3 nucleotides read TGTGCCAGCAGTTACGGGGGCACCTACTATGGCTACACCTTC.

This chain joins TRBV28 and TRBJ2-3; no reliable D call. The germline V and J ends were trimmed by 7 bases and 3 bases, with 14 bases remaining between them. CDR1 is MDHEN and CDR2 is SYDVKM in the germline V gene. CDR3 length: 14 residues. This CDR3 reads CASTIPGRTDTQYF. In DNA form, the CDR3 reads TGTGCCAGCACTATTCCCGGGCGTACAGATACGCAGTATTTT.